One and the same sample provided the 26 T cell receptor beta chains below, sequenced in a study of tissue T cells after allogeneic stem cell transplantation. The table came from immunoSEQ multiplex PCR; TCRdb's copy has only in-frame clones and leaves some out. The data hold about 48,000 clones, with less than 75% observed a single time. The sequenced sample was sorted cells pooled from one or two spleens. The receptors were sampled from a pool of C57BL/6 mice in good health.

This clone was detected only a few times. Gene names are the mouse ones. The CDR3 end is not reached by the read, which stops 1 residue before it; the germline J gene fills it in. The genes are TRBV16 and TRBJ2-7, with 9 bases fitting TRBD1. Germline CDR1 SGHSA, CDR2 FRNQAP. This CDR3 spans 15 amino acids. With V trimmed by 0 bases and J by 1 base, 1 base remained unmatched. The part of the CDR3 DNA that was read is TGTGCAAGCAGCTTAGATGGGACAGGGTCCTATGAACAGTAC. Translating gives CASSLDGTGSYEQY. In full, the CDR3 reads CASSLDGTGSYEQYF. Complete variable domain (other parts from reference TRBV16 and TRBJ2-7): NAGVIQTPRHKVTGKGQEATLWCEPISGHSAVFWYRQTIVQGLEFLTYFRNQAPIDDSGMPKERFSAQMPNQSHSTLKIQSTQPQDSAVYLCASSLDGTGSYEQYFGPGTRLTVL.

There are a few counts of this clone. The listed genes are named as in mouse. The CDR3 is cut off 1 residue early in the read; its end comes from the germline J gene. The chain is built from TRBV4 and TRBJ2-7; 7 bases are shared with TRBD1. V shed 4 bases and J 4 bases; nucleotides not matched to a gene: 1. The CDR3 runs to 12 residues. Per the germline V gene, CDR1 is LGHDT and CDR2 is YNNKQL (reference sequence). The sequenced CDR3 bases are TGTGCCAGCAGCTTGGGACAGTATGAACAGTAC. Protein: CASSLGQYEQY. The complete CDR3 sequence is CASSLGQYEQYF.

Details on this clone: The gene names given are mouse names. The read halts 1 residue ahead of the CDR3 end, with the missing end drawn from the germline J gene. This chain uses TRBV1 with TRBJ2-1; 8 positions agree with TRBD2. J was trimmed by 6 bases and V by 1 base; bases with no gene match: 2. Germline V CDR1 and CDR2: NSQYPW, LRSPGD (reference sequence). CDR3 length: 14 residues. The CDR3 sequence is CTCSAAGGAAEQFF. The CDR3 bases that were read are TGCACCTGCAGTGCAGCCGGGGGGGCTGCTGAGCAGTTC. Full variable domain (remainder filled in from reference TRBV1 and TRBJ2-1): VTLLEQNPRWRLVPRGQAVNLRCILKNSQYPWMSWYQQDLQKQLQWLFTLRSPGDKEVKSLPGADYLATRVTDTELRLQVANMSQGRTLYCTCSAAGGAAEQFFGPGTRLTVL.

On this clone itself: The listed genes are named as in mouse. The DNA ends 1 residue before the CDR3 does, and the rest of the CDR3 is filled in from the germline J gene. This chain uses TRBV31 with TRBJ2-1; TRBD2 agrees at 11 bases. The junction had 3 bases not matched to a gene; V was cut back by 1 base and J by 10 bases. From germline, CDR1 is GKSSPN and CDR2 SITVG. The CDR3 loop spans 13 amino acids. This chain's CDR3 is CAWSQTGGGEQFF. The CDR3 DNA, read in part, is TGTGCCTGGAGTCAGACTGGGGGGGGCGAGCAGTTC.

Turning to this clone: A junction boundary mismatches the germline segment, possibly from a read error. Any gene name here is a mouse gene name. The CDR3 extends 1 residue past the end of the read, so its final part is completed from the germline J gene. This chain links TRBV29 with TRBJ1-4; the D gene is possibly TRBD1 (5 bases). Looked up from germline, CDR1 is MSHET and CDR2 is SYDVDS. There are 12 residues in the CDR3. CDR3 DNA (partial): TGTGCTAGCAGAGGGACCAACGAAGGATTATTT. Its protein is CASRGTNEGLF. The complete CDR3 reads CASRGTNEGLFF.

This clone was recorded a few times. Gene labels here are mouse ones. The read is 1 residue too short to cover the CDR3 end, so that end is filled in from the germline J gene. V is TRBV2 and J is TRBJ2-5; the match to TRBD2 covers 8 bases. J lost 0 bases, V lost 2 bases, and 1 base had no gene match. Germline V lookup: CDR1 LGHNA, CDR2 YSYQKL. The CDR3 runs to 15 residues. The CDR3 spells CASSQTGGNQDTQYF. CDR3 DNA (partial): TGTGCCAGCAGCCAAACTGGGGGAAACCAAGACACCCAGTAC.

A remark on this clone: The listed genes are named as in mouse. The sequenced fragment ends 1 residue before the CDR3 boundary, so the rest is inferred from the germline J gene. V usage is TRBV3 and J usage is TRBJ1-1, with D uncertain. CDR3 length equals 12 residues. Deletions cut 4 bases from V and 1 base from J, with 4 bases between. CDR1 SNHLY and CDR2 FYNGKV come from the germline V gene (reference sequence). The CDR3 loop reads CASSYKNTEVFF. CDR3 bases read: TGTGCCAGCAGCTACAAAAACACAGAAGTCTTC.

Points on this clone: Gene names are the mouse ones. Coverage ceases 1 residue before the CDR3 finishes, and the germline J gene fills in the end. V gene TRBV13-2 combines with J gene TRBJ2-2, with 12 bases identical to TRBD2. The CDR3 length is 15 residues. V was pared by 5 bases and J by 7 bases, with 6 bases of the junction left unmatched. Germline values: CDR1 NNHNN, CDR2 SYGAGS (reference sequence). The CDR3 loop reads CASGGTGGSDGQLYF. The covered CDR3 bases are TGTGCCAGCGGCGGGACTGGGGGGTCCGACGGGCAGCTCTAC.

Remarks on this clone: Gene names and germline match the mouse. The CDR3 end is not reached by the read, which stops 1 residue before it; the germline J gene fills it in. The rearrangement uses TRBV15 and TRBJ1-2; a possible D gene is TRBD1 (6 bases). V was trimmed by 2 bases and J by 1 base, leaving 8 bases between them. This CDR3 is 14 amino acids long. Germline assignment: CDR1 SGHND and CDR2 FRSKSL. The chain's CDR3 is CASSLSDRNSDYTF. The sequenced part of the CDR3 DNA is TGTGCCAGCAGTTTATCGGACAGAAACTCCGACTACACC.

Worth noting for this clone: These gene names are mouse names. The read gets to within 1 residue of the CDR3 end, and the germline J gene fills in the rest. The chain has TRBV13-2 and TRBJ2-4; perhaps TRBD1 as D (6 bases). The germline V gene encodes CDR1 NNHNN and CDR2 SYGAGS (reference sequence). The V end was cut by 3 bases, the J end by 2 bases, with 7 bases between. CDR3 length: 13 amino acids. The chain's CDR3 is CASGGTVQNTLYF. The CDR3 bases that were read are TGTGCCAGCGGTGGGACAGTTCAAAACACCTTGTAC.

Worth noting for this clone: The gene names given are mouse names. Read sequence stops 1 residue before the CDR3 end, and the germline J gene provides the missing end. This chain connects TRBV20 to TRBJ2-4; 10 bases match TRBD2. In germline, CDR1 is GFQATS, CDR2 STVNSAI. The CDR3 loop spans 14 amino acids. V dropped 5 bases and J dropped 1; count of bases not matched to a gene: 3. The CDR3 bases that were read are TGTGGTGCTGGCGACTGGGGGGGTCAAAACACCTTGTAC. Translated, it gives CGAGDWGGQNTLY. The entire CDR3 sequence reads CGAGDWGGQNTLYF.

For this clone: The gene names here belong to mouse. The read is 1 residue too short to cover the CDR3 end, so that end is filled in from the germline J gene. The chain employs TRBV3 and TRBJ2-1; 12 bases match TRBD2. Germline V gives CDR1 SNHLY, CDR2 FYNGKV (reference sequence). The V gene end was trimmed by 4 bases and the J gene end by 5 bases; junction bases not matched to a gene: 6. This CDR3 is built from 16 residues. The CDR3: CASSSGLGGKDAEQFF. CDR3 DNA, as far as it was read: TGTGCCAGCAGCTCGGGACTGGGGGGAAAGGATGCTGAGCAGTTC.

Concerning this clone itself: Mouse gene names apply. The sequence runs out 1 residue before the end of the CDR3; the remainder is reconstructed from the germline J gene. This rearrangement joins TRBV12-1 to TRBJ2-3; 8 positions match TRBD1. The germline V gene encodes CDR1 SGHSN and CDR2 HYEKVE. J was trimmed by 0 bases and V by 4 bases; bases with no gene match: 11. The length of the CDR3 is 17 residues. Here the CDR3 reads CASSLSRDRYSAETLYF. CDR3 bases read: TGTGCCAGCTCCCTGTCCCGGGACAGGTATAGTGCAGAAACGCTGTAT.

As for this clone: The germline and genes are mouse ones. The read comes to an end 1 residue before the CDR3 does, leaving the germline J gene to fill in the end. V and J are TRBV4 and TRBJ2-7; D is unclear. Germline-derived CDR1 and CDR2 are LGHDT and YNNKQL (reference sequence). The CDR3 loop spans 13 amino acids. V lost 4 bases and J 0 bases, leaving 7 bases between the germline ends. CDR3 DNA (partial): TGTGCCAGCAGCTCCAGAAGCTCCTATGAACAGTAC. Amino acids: CASSSRSSYEQY. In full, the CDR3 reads CASSSRSSYEQYF.

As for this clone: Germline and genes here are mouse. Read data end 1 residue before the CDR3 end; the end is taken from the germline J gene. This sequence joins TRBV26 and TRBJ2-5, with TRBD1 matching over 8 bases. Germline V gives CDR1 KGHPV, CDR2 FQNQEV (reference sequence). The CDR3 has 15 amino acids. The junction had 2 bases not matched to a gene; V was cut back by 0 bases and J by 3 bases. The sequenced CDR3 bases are TGTGCCAGCAGTCTGTCCTACAGGGGGCAAGACACCCAGTAC. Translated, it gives CASSLSYRGQDTQY. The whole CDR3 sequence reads CASSLSYRGQDTQYF.

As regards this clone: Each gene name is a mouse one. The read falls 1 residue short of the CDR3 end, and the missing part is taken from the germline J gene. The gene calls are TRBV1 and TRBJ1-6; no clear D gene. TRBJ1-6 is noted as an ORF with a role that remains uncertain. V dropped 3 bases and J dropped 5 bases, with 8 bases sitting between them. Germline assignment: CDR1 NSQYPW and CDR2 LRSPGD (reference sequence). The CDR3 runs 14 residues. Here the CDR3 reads CTCSAYRNNSPLYF. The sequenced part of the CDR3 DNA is TGCACCTGCAGTGCGTACAGAAATAATTCGCCCCTCTAC.

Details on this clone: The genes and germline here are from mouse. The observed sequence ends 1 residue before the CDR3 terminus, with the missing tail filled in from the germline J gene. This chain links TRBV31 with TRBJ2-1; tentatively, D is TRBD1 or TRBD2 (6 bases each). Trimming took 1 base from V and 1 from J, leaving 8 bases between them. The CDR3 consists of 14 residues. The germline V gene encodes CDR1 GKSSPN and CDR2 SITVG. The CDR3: CAWSRGGNYAEQFF. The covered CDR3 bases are TGTGCCTGGAGTCGAGGGGGGAACTATGCTGAGCAGTTC.

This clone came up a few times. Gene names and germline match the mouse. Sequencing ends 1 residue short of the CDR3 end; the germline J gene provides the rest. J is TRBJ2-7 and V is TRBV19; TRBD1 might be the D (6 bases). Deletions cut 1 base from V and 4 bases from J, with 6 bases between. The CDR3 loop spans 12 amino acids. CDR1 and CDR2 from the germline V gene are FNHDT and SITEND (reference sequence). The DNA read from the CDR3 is TGTGCCAGCAGTATAACAGGGTATGAACAGTAC. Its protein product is CASSITGYEQY. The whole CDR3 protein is CASSITGYEQYF.

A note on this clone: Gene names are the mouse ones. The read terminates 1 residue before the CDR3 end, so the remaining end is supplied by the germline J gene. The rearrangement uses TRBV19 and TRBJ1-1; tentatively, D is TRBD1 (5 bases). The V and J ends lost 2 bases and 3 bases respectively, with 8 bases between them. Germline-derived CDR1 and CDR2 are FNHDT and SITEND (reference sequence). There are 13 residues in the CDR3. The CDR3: CASSIWGDTEVFF. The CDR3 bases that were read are TGTGCCAGCAGTATTTGGGGGGACACAGAAGTCTTC.

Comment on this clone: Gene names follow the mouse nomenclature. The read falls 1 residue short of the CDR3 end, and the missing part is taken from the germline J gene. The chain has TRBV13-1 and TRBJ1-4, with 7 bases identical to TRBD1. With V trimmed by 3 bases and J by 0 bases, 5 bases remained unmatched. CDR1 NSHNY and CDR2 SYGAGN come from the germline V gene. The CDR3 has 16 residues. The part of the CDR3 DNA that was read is TGTGCCAGCAGTGCCGGGACAGATATTTCCAACGAAAGATTATTT. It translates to CASSAGTDISNERLF. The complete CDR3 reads CASSAGTDISNERLFF. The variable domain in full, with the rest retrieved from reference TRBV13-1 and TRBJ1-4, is EAAVTQSPRNKVTVTGGNVTLSCRQTNSHNYMYWYRQDTGHGLRLIHYSYGAGNLRIGDVPDGYKATRTTQEDFFLLLELASPSQTSLYFCASSAGTDISNERLFFGHGTKLSVL.

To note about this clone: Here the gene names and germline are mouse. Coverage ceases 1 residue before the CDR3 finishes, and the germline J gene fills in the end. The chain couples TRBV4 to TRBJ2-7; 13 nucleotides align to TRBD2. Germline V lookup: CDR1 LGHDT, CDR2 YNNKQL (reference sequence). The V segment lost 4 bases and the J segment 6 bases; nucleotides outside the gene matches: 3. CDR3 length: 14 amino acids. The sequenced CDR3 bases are TGTGCCAGCAGCTCCGGACTGGGGGGGCCTGAACAGTAC. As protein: CASSSGLGGPEQY. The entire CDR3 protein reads CASSSGLGGPEQYF.

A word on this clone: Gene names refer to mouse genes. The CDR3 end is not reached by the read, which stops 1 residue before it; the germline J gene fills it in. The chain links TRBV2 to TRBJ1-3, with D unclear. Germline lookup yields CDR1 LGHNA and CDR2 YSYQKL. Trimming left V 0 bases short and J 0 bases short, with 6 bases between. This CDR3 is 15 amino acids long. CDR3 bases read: TGTGCCAGCAGCCAAGACAGTTCTTCTGGAAATACGCTCTAT. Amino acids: CASSQDSSSGNTLY. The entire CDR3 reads CASSQDSSSGNTLYF.

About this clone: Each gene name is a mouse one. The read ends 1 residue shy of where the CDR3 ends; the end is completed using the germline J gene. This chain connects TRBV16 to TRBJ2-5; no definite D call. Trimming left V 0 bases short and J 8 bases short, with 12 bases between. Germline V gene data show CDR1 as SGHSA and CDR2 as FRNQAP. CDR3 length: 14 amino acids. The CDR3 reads CASSLEGKTGTQYF. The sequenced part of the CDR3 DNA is TGTGCAAGCAGCTTAGAGGGGAAGACGGGCACCCAGTAC. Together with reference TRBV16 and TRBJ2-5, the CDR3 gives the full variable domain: NAGVIQTPRHKVTGKGQEATLWCEPISGHSAVFWYRQTIVQGLEFLTYFRNQAPIDDSGMPKERFSAQMPNQSHSTLKIQSTQPQDSAVYLCASSLEGKTGTQYFGPGTRLLVL.

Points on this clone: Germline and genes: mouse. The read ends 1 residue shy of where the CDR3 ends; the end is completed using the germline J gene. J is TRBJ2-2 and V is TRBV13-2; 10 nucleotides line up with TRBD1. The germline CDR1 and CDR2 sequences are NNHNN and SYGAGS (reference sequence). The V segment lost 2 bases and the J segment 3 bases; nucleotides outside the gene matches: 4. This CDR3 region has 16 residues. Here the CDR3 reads CASGDGTGAHTGQLYF. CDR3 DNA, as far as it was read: TGTGCCAGCGGTGACGGGACAGGGGCCCACACCGGGCAGCTCTAC.

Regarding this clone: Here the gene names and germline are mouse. The CDR3 spells CASSIQDTEVFF. The covered CDR3 bases are TGTGCCAGCAGTATCCAAGACACAGAAGTCTTC. The gene calls are TRBV19 and TRBJ1-1, with no clear D. Read data end 1 residue before the CDR3 end; the end is taken from the germline J gene. The ends were cut back, 2 bases at V and 3 bases at J, with 5 bases in the middle. The CDR3 consists of 12 residues. Germline V gene lookup returns CDR1 FNHDT and CDR2 SITEND (reference sequence).

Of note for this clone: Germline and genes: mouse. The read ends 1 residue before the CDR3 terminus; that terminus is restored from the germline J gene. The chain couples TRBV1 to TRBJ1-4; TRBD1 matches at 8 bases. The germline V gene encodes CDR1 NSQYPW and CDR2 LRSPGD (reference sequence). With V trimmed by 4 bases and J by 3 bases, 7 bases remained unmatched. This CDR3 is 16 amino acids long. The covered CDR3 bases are TGCACCTGCAGTGTCGGACAGGGTTGGGCCAACGAAAGATTATTT. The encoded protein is CTCSVGQGWANERLF. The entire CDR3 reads CTCSVGQGWANERLFF.